These 15 T cell receptor beta chains were all obtained from the same sample, sequenced in a study of cytomegalovirus exposure and HLA in healthy donors. A multiplex PCR was run with 60 Vbeta primers and 13 Jbeta primers. Repertoires were generated with immunoSEQ multiplex PCR, while TCRdb's copy carries only in-frame clones and drops some. Among 150,000 or so clones listed, over 65% were seen once. The sample taken for sequencing was PBMCs. The origin of the receptors is a man between 18 and 29 years old in good health and CMV-seropositive.

The rearrangement uses TRBV4-2 and TRBJ1-1; D possibly corresponds to TRBD1 (6 bases). Trimming pared 5 bases from V and 5 bases from J, leaving 12 bases between. CDR1 and CDR2 from the germline V gene are LGHNA and YNFKEQ. The CDR3 spans 13 residues. The CDR3 here is CASSGTGLTEAFF. For the CDR3, the DNA is TGTGCCAGCAGCGGCACAGGGCTGACTGAAGCTTTCTTT.

The rearrangement uses TRBV7-2 and TRBJ1-6, with no clear D. Trimming stripped 1 base from V and 5 bases from J, with 6 bases between. This CDR3 has 14 amino acids. Germline CDR1 SGHTA, CDR2 FQGNSA. The CDR3 spells CASSLVADNSPLHF. CDR3 nucleotide sequence: TGTGCCAGCAGCTTAGTGGCCGATAATTCACCCCTCCACTTT.

This chain links TRBV18 with TRBJ2-3; 10 bases align to TRBD2. Germline V gene data show CDR1 as KGHSH and CDR2 as LQKENI. This CDR3 has 14 residues. Trimming took 3 bases from V and 4 from J; bases not matched to a gene: 1. The DNA of the CDR3 is TGTGCCAGCTCACCCGGGACTAGCGCAGATACGCAGTATTTT. This codes for CASSPGTSADTQYF.

This clone was counted only a few times. The genes are TRBV9 and TRBJ2-2; 12 nucleotides line up with TRBD2. The trim removed 5 bases at V and 7 bases at J, leaving 6 bases unmatched. From germline, CDR1 is SGDLS and CDR2 YYNGEE. The CDR3 loop spans 15 amino acids. The CDR3 region is CASRLTSGGIGELFF. DNA for the CDR3: TGTGCCAGCAGGCTGACTAGCGGGGGTATCGGGGAGCTGTTTTTT. The full variable domain, with the rest looked up from reference TRBV9 and TRBJ2-2, is DSGVTQTPKHLITATGQRVTLRCSPRSGDLSVYWYQQSLDQGLQFLIQYYNGEERAKGNILERFSAQQFPDLHSELNLSSLELGDSALYFCASRLTSGGIGELFFGEGSRLTVL.

V usage is TRBV9 and J usage is TRBJ1-1, with unresolved D. Trimming removed 2 bases at V and 0 bases at J, with 8 bases between. Germline V CDR1 and CDR2: SGDLS, YYNGEE. The CDR3 consists of 14 residues. CDR3 coding DNA: TGTGCCAGCAGCGTTGCTGAGGTGAACACTGAAGCTTTCTTT. Translating it yields CASSVAEVNTEAFF.

The chain has TRBV27 and TRBJ1-4; D is undetermined. The CDR3 is 12 amino acids. Germline CDR1 and CDR2: MNHEY and SMNVEV (reference sequence). V shed 3 bases and J shed 8 bases, with 7 bases lying between them. In DNA, the CDR3 is TGTGCCAGCAGTTTCCGGGGAGAAAAACTGTTTTTT. It specifies CASSFRGEKLFF.

This sequence joins TRBV30 and TRBJ1-1; 12 nucleotides line up with TRBD1. Trimming took 7 bases from V and 2 from J; bases not matched to a gene: 8. The CDR3 spans 15 residues. The germline CDR1 and CDR2 sequences are GTSNPN and SVGIG (reference sequence). In nucleotides, the CDR3 is TGTGCCTCGTTGGGGACAGGGGGCACCAACACTGAAGCTTTCTTT. Encoded protein: CASLGTGGTNTEAFF. Drawing the rest from reference TRBV30 and TRBJ1-1, the complete variable domain is SQTIHQWPATLVQPVGSPLSLECTVEGTSNPNLYWYRQAAGRGLQLLFYSVGIGQISSEVPQNLSASRPQDRQFILSSKKLLLSDSGFYLCASLGTGGTNTEAFFGQGTRLTVV.

The rearrangement joins TRBV19 to TRBJ1-5, with 11 bases aligning to TRBD1. CDR3 length: 16 amino acids. Germline CDR1 reads LNHDA; CDR2 reads SQIVND (reference sequence). V shed 4 bases, J shed 4 bases, and the junction held 6 bases outside the gene matches. CDR3 protein: CASSTDRGLRNQPQHF. The CDR3, as DNA: TGTGCCAGTAGTACGGACAGGGGGCTAAGAAATCAGCCCCAGCATTTT.

The sample holds a few counts of this clone. The chain combines TRBV28 with TRBJ1-2; D ambiguous. Germline loops: CDR1 MDHEN, CDR2 SYDVKM. V was shortened by 5 bases and J by 8 bases, with 12 bases between the two germline ends. The CDR3 contains 12 residues. The CDR3 DNA follows: TGTGCCAGCAGTACTAACATGAGGGGCTACACCTTC. It codes for CASSTNMRGYTF.

J is TRBJ2-3 and V is TRBV6-1; 11 nucleotides line up with TRBD2. The junction had 7 bases not matched to a gene; V was cut back by 2 bases and J by 3 bases. The V gene's germline CDR1 is MNHNS and CDR2 SASEGT. The CDR3 runs to 17 residues. CDR3 region: CASSELWASGRTDTQYF. Here the CDR3 DNA reads TGTGCCAGCAGTGAACTGTGGGCTAGCGGGAGGACAGATACGCAGTATTTT.

The rearrangement uses TRBV19 and TRBJ2-6; D gene unclear. The CDR3 sequence is 15 residues long. From germline, CDR1 is LNHDA and CDR2 SQIVND (reference sequence). Trimming removed 3 bases at V and 4 bases at J, with 10 bases between. CDR3 DNA: TGTGCCAGTAGTATCCGAGGCTCCGGGGCCAACGTCCTGACTTTC. The encoded protein is CASSIRGSGANVLTF.

This clone was observed a single time. The rearrangement joins TRBV29-1 to TRBJ1-2; TRBD1 matches 8 bases. Germline V gives CDR1 SQVTM, CDR2 ANQGSEA. Trimming removed 3 bases from V and 0 bases from J; junction bases left unmatched: 9. The CDR3 covers 16 residues. The CDR3 DNA is TGCAGCGTTGACTTTTGGGGGACAGGAGCTAACTATGGCTACACCTTC. Protein product: CSVDFWGTGANYGYTF.

This rearrangement joins TRBV7-8 to TRBJ1-5; a possible D gene is TRBD1 (5 bases). The CDR3 totals 17 residues. V lost 1 base, J lost 0 bases, and 13 bases lay in between. The V gene's germline CDR1 is SGHVS and CDR2 FQNEAQ. This chain's CDR3 is CASSLESGGYSNQPQHF. The CDR3 coding sequence is TGTGCCAGCAGCTTAGAGTCCGGGGGATATAGCAATCAGCCCCAGCATTTT. Looking up the rest from reference TRBV7-8 and TRBJ1-5 gives the full variable domain: GAGVSQSPRYKVAKRGQDVALRCDPISGHVSLFWYQQALGQGPEFLTYFQNEAQLDKSGLPSDRFFAERPEGSVSTLKIQRTQQEDSAVYLCASSLESGGYSNQPQHFGDGTRLSIL.

This clone occurred a few times. The J gene is TRBJ2-1, the V gene TRBV4-2, with 9 bases fitting TRBD2. The V and J ends lost 3 bases and 6 bases, in that order; junction bases with no gene match: 9. The CDR3 is 16 residues long. Germline lookup yields CDR1 LGHNA and CDR2 YNFKEQ. CDR3 residues: CASSQVLGTSTNEQFF. The CDR3 DNA is TGTGCCAGCAGCCAGGTCCTCGGGACTAGCACCAATGAGCAGTTCTTC.

The J gene is TRBJ2-1, the V gene TRBV27, with D tentatively TRBD2 (7 bases). V was cut by 3 bases and J by 7 bases, with 13 bases left in between. The CDR3 has 14 amino acids. Germline V gene sequence: CDR1 MNHEY, CDR2 SMNVEV (reference sequence). This CDR3 is CASSLLGGANEQFF. CDR3 sequence (DNA): TGTGCCAGCAGTTTGTTAGGGGGGGCGAATGAGCAGTTCTTC.